A single T cell receptor (beta chain) is shown here with its context. Its antigen remains unidentified. This sample was taken from a study of radiotherapy plus CTLA-4 blockade in lung cancer. About the study: Among all patients, approximately 18% showed objective responses, while about 31% had disease control.

Focal radiation with ipilimumab CTLA-4 blockade was given to patients with chemo-refractory metastatic non-small-cell lung cancer. The assay was immunoSEQ multiplex PCR, and TCRdb's table has in-frame clones only and misses some. The sample has 40,000 to 45,000 clones; around 75% are singletons. Study-wide results and caveats: Blood-borne expansion of tumor-derived TCR clones followed radiotherapy plus ipilimumab.

There are 18 residues in the CDR3. V lost 2 bases, J lost 0 bases, and 9 bases stayed unmatched. In germline, CDR1 is SGDLS, CDR2 YYNGEE. The chain joins TRBV9 to TRBJ1-3; 9 nucleotides align to TRBD1. The receptor was isolated from a human donor with non-small cell lung cancer who had stable disease on radiotherapy plus ipilimumab. Sequencing used peripheral blood, obtained from a patient treated with radiotherapy plus ipilimumab. The CDR3 spells CASSVDGTGLSSGNTIYF. The CDR3 nucleotides are TGTGCCAGCAGCGTGGACGGGACAGGGCTTTCCTCTGGAAACACCATATATTTT. Supplemented by reference TRBV9 and TRBJ1-3, the full variable domain reads DSGVTQTPKHLITATGQRVTLRCSPRSGDLSVYWYQQSLDQGLQFLIQYYNGEERAKGNILERFSAQQFPDLHSELNLSSLELGDSALYFCASSVDGTGLSSGNTIYFGEGSWLTVV.